The 25 T cell receptor beta chains listed next were all sequenced from one sample in a study of cytomegalovirus exposure and HLA in healthy donors (dated by TCRdb to 2016 to 2017). The library was produced with the immunoSEQ multiplex PCR assay. The immuneACCESS repertoire file appears here via TCRdb, limited to in-frame rearrangements. These files lack a portion of the clones; in checked studies, under half of the deficit traces to unresolved V genes, and the cause of the others is not known. The sample table shows tens of thousands of clones, and over 85% are seen once. Around 0.69% of the sample belongs to the ten largest clones. Sample: PBMCs. The receptors originated from a woman younger than 30 in good health and CMV-seronegative.

V is TRBV18 and J is TRBJ2-6; 7 bases agree with TRBD1. The germline gives CDR1 KGHSH, CDR2 LQKENI. The trim removed 5 bases at V and 0 bases at J, leaving 7 bases unmatched. This CDR3 is built from 17 residues. CDR3 nucleotide sequence: TGTGCCAGCTCATGGGGACAGCCCAGCTCTGGGGCCAACGTCCTGACTTTC. Translated: CASSWGQPSSGANVLTF.

CDR3 in amino acids: CASSLAGSNQPQHF. The CDR3 DNA follows: TGTGCCAGCAGCCTGGCAGGGAGCAATCAGCCCCAGCATTTT. This chain uses TRBV11-2 with TRBJ1-5; TRBD1 might be the D (5 bases). Looked up from germline, CDR1 is SGHAT and CDR2 is FQNNGV. The CDR3 covers 14 residues. Trimming pared 5 bases from V and 1 base from J, leaving 9 bases between.

V and J are TRBV28 and TRBJ2-1; D unclear. Between the trimmed V and J ends, which lost 5 bases and 6 bases, there was a span of 14 bases. CDR3 length: 14 amino acids. CDR1 and CDR2 from the germline V gene are MDHEN and SYDVKM. In DNA form, the CDR3 reads TGTGCCAGCAGTCCCATGGCCGCCCGCAATGAGCAGTTCTTC. The encoded protein is CASSPMAARNEQFF.

The CDR3 DNA follows: TGTGCCAGCAGTTACCGCGGGGTGGGCTATGGCTACACCTTC. It codes for CASSYRGVGYGYTF. This chain links TRBV6-6 with TRBJ1-2; no reliable D call. Trimming cost V 2 bases and J 4 bases, with 11 bases left between them. CDR1 and CDR2 (germline): MNHNY, SVGAGI (reference sequence). This CDR3 has 14 amino acids.

J is TRBJ1-5 and V is TRBV7-9; the D gene is possibly TRBD1 (6 bases). V was shortened by 5 bases and J by 4 bases, with 12 bases between the two germline ends. This CDR3 region has 14 residues. Germline CDR1 is SEHNR and CDR2 is FQNEAQ (reference sequence). The CDR3 nucleotides are TGTGCCAGCAGCCTCTCGACAGGAAATCAGCCCCAGCATTTT. This translates into CASSLSTGNQPQHF.

The chain employs TRBV27 and TRBJ1-2; 12 nucleotides line up with TRBD1. Trimming at V came to 4 bases and at J to 8 bases, leaving 8 bases not matched to a gene. Germline V gene sequence: CDR1 MNHEY, CDR2 SMNVEV (reference sequence). This CDR3 is built from 15 residues. CDR3 loop: CASSSAGTGGRGYTF. The CDR3 DNA sequence: TGTGCCAGCAGTTCGGCCGGGACAGGGGGCAGGGGCTACACCTTC.

The chain joins TRBV7-9 to TRBJ2-7, with TRBD1 as a possible D gene (6 bases). This CDR3 is 13 amino acids long. From germline, CDR1 is SEHNR and CDR2 FQNEAQ (reference sequence). The germline V and J ends were trimmed by 1 base and 4 bases, with 8 bases remaining between them. The CDR3 reads CASSLVTGYEQYF. DNA for the CDR3: TGTGCCAGCAGCTTAGTGACAGGTTACGAGCAGTACTTC.

The rearrangement uses TRBV18 and TRBJ2-5, with D hard to call. This CDR3 contains 12 residues. V was shortened by 3 bases and J by 6 bases, with 8 bases between the two germline ends. Germline CDR1 is KGHSH and CDR2 is LQKENI. CDR3 in amino acids: CASSPLQKTQYF. In nucleotides, the CDR3 is TGTGCCAGCTCACCGCTACAGAAGACCCAGTACTTC.

The chain has TRBV6-5 and TRBJ2-1; the match to TRBD2 covers 11 bases. The V segment lost 6 bases and the J segment 7 bases; nucleotides outside the gene matches: 8. The CDR3 has 15 residues. Germline CDR1 reads MNHEY; CDR2 reads SVGAGI. The CDR3 protein is CASSKTSGSSNEQFF. CDR3 in DNA: TGTGCCAGCAGCAAAACTAGCGGGAGTTCAAATGAGCAGTTCTTC.

This chain joins TRBV30 and TRBJ1-1; 7 bases line up with TRBD1. Trimming removed 5 bases from V and 0 bases from J; junction bases left unmatched: 12. CDR3 length: 16 residues. The germline V gene encodes CDR1 GTSNPN and CDR2 SVGIG (reference sequence). The CDR3 DNA is TGTGCCTGGTTCAACGGAGGGGGCCATGTGAACACTGAAGCTTTCTTT. It translates to CAWFNGGGHVNTEAFF.

The genes are TRBV4-1 and TRBJ1-6, with D possibly matching TRBD1 (6 bases). Trimming took off 4 bases at V and 0 bases at J, with 10 bases between the two ends. This CDR3 spans 16 amino acids. Germline CDR1 MGHRA, CDR2 YSYEKL. The CDR3 sequence is CASSRDTNSYNSPLHF. CDR3 nucleotide sequence: TGCGCCAGCAGCCGGGACACCAACTCCTATAATTCACCCCTCCACTTT.

The genes are TRBV7-2 and TRBJ2-7; D is perhaps TRBD1 (6 bases). Germline V gives CDR1 SGHTA, CDR2 FQGNSA. The V end lost 2 bases, the J end lost 4 bases, and 15 bases lay between the germline ends. The CDR3 spans 15 residues. The CDR3 nucleotides are TGTGCCAGCAGCTTATCTCCGGTGGGGGCGTACGAGCAGTACTTC. This gives the protein CASSLSPVGAYEQYF.

This clone was observed a handful of times. V and J are TRBV27 and TRBJ1-6; D may be TRBD1 (5 bases). Germline V gene lookup returns CDR1 MNHEY and CDR2 SMNVEV (reference sequence). The CDR3 is 15 residues long. Trimming stripped 0 bases from V and 7 bases from J, with 10 bases between. CDR3 in amino acids: CASSLSGRVNSPLHF. CDR3 DNA: TGTGCCAGCAGTTTATCAGGCAGGGTCAATTCACCCCTCCACTTT.

Concerning this clone itself: Other DNA sequences from this sample encode an identical CDR3 as well. CDR3 bases: TGCGCCAGCAGTTTGGTGGGAGGGAGCTCTTACGAGCAGTACTTC. Residues: CASSLVGGSSYEQYF. The chain combines TRBV10-2 with TRBJ2-7; 7 positions agree with TRBD2. This CDR3 spans 15 amino acids. Per germline, CDR1 WSHSY and CDR2 SAAADI. The trim removed 5 bases at V and 4 bases at J, leaving 11 bases unmatched.

This clone was detected only once. This chain uses TRBV19 with TRBJ2-5; D is perhaps TRBD1 (6 bases). Germline V lookup: CDR1 LNHDA, CDR2 SQIVND (reference sequence). Trimming removed 5 bases from V and 7 bases from J, with 14 bases in between. The CDR3 runs to 13 residues. The CDR3, as DNA: TGTGCCAGTAGTCCCGGGACAATCGGGACCCAGTACTTC. Encoded protein: CASSPGTIGTQYF.

As DNA, the CDR3 is TGTGCCAGCAGCCCCGACAGGTATAATTCACCCCTCCACTTT. Encoded protein: CASSPDRYNSPLHF. V usage is TRBV7-9 and J usage is TRBJ1-6; D perhaps matches TRBD1 (6 bases). Germline-derived CDR1 and CDR2 are SEHNR and FQNEAQ (reference sequence). The CDR3 sequence is 14 residues long. V lost 5 bases to trimming and J lost 4 bases, with 9 bases between them.

J is TRBJ2-7 and V is TRBV4-3; 7 positions agree with TRBD1. The germline V gene encodes CDR1 LGHNA and CDR2 YSLEER. The length of the CDR3 is 18 residues. Germline trimming cut 1 base from V and 3 bases from J; bases unmatched to any gene: 15. The DNA for the CDR3 is TGCGCCAGCAGCCAAGCCCAAGGGGCCAGGGGGTCTATCTACGAGCAGTACTTC. Its protein is CASSQAQGARGSIYEQYF.

The rearrangement joins TRBV29-1 to TRBJ2-7; TRBD2 aligns across 7 bases. The CDR3 is 14 amino acids. Germline lookup yields CDR1 SQVTM and CDR2 ANQGSEA. The V and J ends lost 1 base and 6 bases, in that order; junction bases with no gene match: 9. For the CDR3, the DNA is TGCAGCGTTGAAGGGGGTAGCGGGTCGGGCGAGCAGTACTTC. It encodes CSVEGGSGSGEQYF.

The chain employs TRBV21-1 and TRBJ1-3. TRBV21-1 is given as a pseudogene. The CDR3 is 14 amino acids. CDR3 nucleotide sequence: TGTGCCAGCAGCAAGTCGAGCTCTGGAAACACCATATATTTT. This translates into CASSKSSSGNTIYF.

The rearrangement joins TRBV19 to TRBJ1-5; a weak D match, TRBD1 (5 bases). V lost 3 bases to trimming and J lost 6 bases, with 15 bases between them. Germline V gene data show CDR1 as LNHDA and CDR2 as SQIVND (reference sequence). The CDR3 contains 15 residues. CDR3 in amino acids: CASSMWSGYSQPQHF. The DNA for the CDR3 is TGTGCCAGTAGTATGTGGTCAGGGTATAGTCAGCCCCAGCATTTT. Filled out from reference TRBV19 and TRBJ1-5, the complete variable domain reads DGGITQSPKYLFRKEGQNVTLSCEQNLNHDAMYWYRQDPGQGLRLIYYSQIVNDFQKGDIAEGYSVSREKKESFPLTVTSAQKNPTAFYLCASSMWSGYSQPQHFGDGTRLSIL.

The genes are TRBV19 and TRBJ2-7, with D possibly TRBD1 on 5 matching bases. The CDR3 length is 13 residues. Trimming removed 3 bases from V and 2 bases from J, with 8 bases in between. Per germline, CDR1 LNHDA and CDR2 SQIVND (reference sequence). CDR3: CASSMAGPYEQYF. CDR3 bases: TGTGCCAGTAGTATGGCAGGGCCCTACGAGCAGTACTTC.

This clone was counted once. The V gene is TRBV23-1, the J gene TRBJ1-2, with D possibly matching TRBD1 (5 bases). TRBV23-1 is designated an ORF whose function remains uncertain. Trimming shortened V by 0 bases and J by 5 bases, and 10 bases separated the two germline ends. This CDR3 contains 14 residues. The CDR3 spells CASSQSKGWYGYTF. The CDR3 region has the DNA TGCGCCAGCAGTCAATCAAAGGGGTGGTATGGCTACACCTTC.

This chain connects TRBV9 to TRBJ2-3; TRBD2 aligns across 7 bases. The germline gives CDR1 SGDLS, CDR2 YYNGEE. This CDR3 contains 16 residues. Losses at the gene ends were 0 bases for V and 5 bases for J; bases not matched to a gene: 9. For the CDR3, the DNA is TGTGCCAGCAGCGTAGCTACATCAGCGGGGCGAGATACGCAGTATTTT. This codes for CASSVATSAGRDTQYF.

This clone showed up just once. The V and J genes are TRBV28 and TRBJ1-5; TRBD1 is a possible D gene (5 bases). The CDR3 is 16 amino acids. Germline V lookup: CDR1 MDHEN, CDR2 SYDVKM. V was pared by 7 bases and J by 0 bases, with 16 bases between. As DNA, the CDR3 is TGTGCCAGCAACTACCTCCAGGGTAATAGCAATCAGCCCCAGCATTTT. Residues: CASNYLQGNSNQPQHF.

The genes are TRBV9 and TRBJ2-7, with 8 bases matching TRBD1. CDR3 length equals 15 residues. With V trimmed by 0 bases and J by 6 bases, 8 bases remained unmatched. The germline V gene has CDR1 SGDLS and CDR2 YYNGEE. CDR3 nucleotides: TGTGCCAGCAGCGTAGGAAAACAGGGGGTGAGCGAGCAGTACTTC. Protein product: CASSVGKQGVSEQYF.